This TCR beta chain derives from a study of blood T cell repertoires in COVID-19. Study-level background: Sites across the United States, Italy and Spain contributed samples from acute and convalescent COVID-19.

CDR3 length equals 17 residues. Losses at the gene ends were 2 bases for V and 2 bases for J; bases not matched to a gene: 6. Germline lookup yields CDR1 SGHTA and CDR2 FQGTGA. Data came from immunoSEQ multiplex PCR; TCRdb stores just in-frame clones and leaves some out. The data contain around 250,000 clones, 80% to 90% of them singletons. This clonotype was sampled from a man aged 55 to 70 with acute or convalescent COVID-19. The gene calls are TRBV7-3 and TRBJ2-2, with TRBD2 identical over 9 bases. Sequencing input: peripheral blood. CDR3 sequence reads: CASSLRASGTNTGELFF. DNA of the CDR3: TGTGCCAGCAGCTTACGGGCTAGCGGGACCAACACCGGGGAGCTGTTTTTT.